This T cell receptor beta chain was sequenced in a study of blood T cell repertoires in COVID-19 (dated by TCRdb to 2018 to 2021). Background on the whole study: The collaborator samples originated in the United States, Italy and Spain and spanned the acute and convalescent phases of COVID-19. The material from the prospective study consisted of cDNA or gDNA derived from T cells, B-cell-depleted T cells, or PBMCs. Subjects who had been exposed to COVID-19, were actively infected with it, or had recovered from it provided the deeply sampled blood TCRbeta repertoires that made up the dataset. The repertoires were made available in a free public database intended to serve as a resource for research on the immune response to SARS-CoV-2. Samples were obtained from the ongoing ImmuneRACE study (first 160 participants) and from 1,000 to 1,500 subjects provided by 6 global collaborators. Sample metadata almost always included a de-identified subject ID, COVID-19 status, age in years and sex. HLA class I and class II types, where available, came from metadata supplied by the sample provider rather than from assay-based typing. The paper's findings and limits, for the study overall: How much clinical and demographic metadata was included differed by source and by participant, and the metadata was provided uncurated.

The junction carries 18 bases between V and J, which are trimmed by 1 base and 5 bases respectively. CDR1 is given as SEHNR and CDR2 as FQNEAQ, both from the germline V gene (reference sequence). The CDR3 spans 18 residues, from the cysteine through the phenylalanine. The CDR3 DNA has 54 bases and is translated from base 1. In the prospective study, participants were about 18 to 90 years old, resided in about two dozen geographic areas of the United States, and were enrolled through a virtual design. Cohort assignment in the prospective study relied on participant-reported clinical history from a screening survey and a study questionnaire. In the prospective study, whole blood, serum and a nasopharyngeal or oropharyngeal swab were collected from each participant by mobile phlebotomists. Prospective study participants could optionally give additional blood draws and questionnaires over a 2-month period. Blood samples from the prospective study were shipped frozen or at room temperature prior to DNA extraction.

TCRbeta CDR3 regions were amplified from genomic DNA by means of the immunoSEQ Assay, a bias-controlled multiplex PCR. On the study's bioinformatics: The number of nucleated cells in each sample was estimated by amplification of reference gene primers within the assay. Sequence reads were collapsed and filtered to measure the absolute abundance of every unique TCRbeta CDR3 rearrangement. For each sample, productive Simpson clonality was calculated by taking the square root of Simpson's diversity index across productive rearrangements. TCRdb holds this immuneACCESS table with in-frame rearrangements only. Some clones are missing; in checked studies, unresolved V genes explain under half, and the rest has no known cause. Clone size and V and J calls were adopted from that table, with D and trimming inferred from the DNA. The sample table holds 200,000 to 300,000 clones, of which 85% were seen once. 8.5% to 9.5% of the sample belongs to the ten largest clones.

With respect to this clone: The antigen it binds to is not known. The input lacks base qualities; no much larger clone sits a single base away.

The receptor chain draws on TRBV7-9 and TRBJ1-6; the D gene is perhaps TRBD1, from 6 matching bases. The sample taken for sequencing was PBMCs or T cells enriched from blood (not recorded which). The source is a woman between 50 and 59 years old with acute COVID-19. The nucleotides read TGTGCCAGCAGCTTAGGCCCTCTACAGGGTCTGAATAATTCACCCCTCCACTTT. Translated, this gives CASSLGPLQGLNNSPLHF.